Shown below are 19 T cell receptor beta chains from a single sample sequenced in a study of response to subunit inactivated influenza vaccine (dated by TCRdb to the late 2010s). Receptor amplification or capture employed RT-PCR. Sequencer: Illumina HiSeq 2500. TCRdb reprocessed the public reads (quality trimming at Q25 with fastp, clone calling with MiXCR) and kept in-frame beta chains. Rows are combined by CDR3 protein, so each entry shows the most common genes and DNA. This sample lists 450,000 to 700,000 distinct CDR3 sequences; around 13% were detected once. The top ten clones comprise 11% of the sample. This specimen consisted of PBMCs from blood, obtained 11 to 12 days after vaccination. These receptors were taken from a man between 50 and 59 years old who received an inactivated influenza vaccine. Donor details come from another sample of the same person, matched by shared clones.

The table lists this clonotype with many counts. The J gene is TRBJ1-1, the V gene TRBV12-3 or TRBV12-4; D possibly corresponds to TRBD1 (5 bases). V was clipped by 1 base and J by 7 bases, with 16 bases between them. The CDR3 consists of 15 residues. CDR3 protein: CASSLGGSGVGEAFF. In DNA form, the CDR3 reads TGTGCCAGCAGTTTAGGAGGCTCGGGGGTTGGTGAAGCTTTCTTT.

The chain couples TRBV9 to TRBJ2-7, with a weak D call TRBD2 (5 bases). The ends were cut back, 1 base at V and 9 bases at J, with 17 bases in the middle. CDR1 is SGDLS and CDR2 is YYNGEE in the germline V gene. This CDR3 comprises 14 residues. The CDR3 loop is CASSVTGLMEGQYF. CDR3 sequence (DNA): TGTGCCAGCAGCGTAACCGGACTCATGGAAGGGCAGTACTTC.

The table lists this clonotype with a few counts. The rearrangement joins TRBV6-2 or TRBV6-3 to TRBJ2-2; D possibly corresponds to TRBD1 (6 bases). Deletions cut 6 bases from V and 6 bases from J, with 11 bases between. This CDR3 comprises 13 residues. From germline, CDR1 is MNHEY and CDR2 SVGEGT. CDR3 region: CASSEQGAGELFF. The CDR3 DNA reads TGTGCCAGCAGCGAACAGGGCGCCGGGGAGCTGTTTTTT.

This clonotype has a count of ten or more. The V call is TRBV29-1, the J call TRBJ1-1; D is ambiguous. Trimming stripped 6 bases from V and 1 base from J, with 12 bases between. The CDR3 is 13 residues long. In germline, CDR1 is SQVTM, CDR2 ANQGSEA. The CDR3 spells CSVPLSTNTEAFF. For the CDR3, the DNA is TGCAGCGTCCCCCTGAGTACGAACACTGAAGCTTTCTTT. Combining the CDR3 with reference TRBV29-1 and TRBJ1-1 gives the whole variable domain SAVISQKPSRDICQRGTSLTIQCQVDSQVTMMFWYRQQPGQSLTLIATANQGSEATYESGFVIDKFPISRPNLTFSTLTVSNMSPEDSSIYLCSVPLSTNTEAFFGQGTRLTVV.

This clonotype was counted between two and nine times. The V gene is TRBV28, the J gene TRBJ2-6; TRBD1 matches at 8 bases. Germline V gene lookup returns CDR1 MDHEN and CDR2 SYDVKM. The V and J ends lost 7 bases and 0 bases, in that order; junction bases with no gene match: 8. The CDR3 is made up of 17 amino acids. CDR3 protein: CASTPGGHGSGANVLTF. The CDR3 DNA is TGTGCCAGCACCCCAGGGGGCCACGGCTCTGGGGCCAACGTCCTGACTTTC.

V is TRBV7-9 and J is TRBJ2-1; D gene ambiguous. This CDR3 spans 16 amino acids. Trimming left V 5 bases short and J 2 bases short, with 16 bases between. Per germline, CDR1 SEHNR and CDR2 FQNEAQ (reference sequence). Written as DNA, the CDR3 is TGTGCCAGCAGCCCGCAACCCCCTAAACCCTACAATGAGCAGTTCTTC. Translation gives CASSPQPPKPYNEQFF.

The CDR3 DNA follows: TGTGCCAGCAGCCTTTTGGGTGACAGTCGGGTGTTCGATAATTCACCCCTCCACTTT. Its translation is CASSLLGDSRVFDNSPLHF. The chain carries TRBV28 and TRBJ1-6, with a weak D call TRBD1 (5 bases). V was shortened by 6 bases and J by 5 bases, with 26 bases between the two germline ends. The CDR3 sequence is 19 residues long. CDR1 MDHEN and CDR2 SYDVKM come from the germline V gene.

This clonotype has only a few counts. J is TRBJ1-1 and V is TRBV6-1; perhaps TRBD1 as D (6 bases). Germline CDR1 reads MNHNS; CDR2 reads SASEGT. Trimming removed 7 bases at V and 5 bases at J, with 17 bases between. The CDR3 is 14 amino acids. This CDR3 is CASTPPEGDTEAFF. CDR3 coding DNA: TGTGCCAGCACCCCGCCTGAGGGGGATACTGAAGCTTTCTTT.

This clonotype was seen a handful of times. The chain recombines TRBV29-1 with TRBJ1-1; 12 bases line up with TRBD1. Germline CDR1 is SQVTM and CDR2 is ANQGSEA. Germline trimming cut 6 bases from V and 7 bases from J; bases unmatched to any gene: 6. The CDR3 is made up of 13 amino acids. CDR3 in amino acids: CSVDGTGGLEAFF. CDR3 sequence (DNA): TGCAGCGTGGATGGGACAGGGGGCCTTGAAGCTTTCTTT.

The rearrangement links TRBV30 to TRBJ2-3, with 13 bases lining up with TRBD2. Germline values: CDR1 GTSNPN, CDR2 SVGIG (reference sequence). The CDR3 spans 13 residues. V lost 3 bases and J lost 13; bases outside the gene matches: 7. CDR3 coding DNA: TGTGCCTGGAGCCCCATCACTAGCGGGGGGGAGTATTTT. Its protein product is CAWSPITSGGEYF.

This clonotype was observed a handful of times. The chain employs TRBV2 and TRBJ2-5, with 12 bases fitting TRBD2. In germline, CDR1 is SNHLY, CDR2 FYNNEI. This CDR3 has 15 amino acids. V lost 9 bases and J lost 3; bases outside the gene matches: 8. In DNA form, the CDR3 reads TGTGCCAGTATCTTGACTAGCGGGAGTAAAGAGACCCAGTACTTC. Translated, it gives CASILTSGSKETQYF.

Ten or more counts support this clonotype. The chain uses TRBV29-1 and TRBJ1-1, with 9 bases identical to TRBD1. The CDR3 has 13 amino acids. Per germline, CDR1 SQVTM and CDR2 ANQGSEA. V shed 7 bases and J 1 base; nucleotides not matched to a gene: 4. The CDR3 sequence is CSGTGVGNTEAFF. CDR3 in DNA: TGCAGCGGGACAGGGGTCGGGAACACTGAAGCTTTCTTT.

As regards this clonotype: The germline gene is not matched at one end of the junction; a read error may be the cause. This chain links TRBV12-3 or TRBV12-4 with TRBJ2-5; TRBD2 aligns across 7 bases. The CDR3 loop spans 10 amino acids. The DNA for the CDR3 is TGTGCCAGCAGTTTCCTCCGGGGGGACTTC. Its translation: CASSFLRGDF.

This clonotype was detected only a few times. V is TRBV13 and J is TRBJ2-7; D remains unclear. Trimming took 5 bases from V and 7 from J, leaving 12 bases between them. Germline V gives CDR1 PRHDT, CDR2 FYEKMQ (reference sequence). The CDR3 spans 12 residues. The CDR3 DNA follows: TGTGCCAGCAGCAACTATAGGAAGGAGCAGTACTTC. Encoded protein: CASSNYRKEQYF.

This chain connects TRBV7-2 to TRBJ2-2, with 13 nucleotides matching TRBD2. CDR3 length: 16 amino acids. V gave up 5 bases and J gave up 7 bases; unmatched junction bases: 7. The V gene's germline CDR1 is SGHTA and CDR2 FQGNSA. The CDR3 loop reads CASSPTSGGAIGELFF. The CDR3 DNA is TGTGCCAGCAGCCCTACTAGCGGGGGGGCTATCGGGGAGCTGTTTTTT.

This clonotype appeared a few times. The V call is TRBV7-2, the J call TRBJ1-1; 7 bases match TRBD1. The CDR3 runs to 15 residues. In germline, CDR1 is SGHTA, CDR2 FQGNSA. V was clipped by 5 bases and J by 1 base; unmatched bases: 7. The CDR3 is CASSKRQGGNTEAFF. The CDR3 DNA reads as TGTGCCAGCAGCAAACGACAGGGTGGGAACACTGAAGCTTTCTTT. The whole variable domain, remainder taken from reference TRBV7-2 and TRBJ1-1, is GAGVSQSPSNKVTEKGKDVELRCDPISGHTALYWYRQSLGQGLEFLIYFQGNSAPDKSGLPSDRFSAERTGGSVSTLTIQRTQQEDSAVYLCASSKRQGGNTEAFFGQGTRLTVV.

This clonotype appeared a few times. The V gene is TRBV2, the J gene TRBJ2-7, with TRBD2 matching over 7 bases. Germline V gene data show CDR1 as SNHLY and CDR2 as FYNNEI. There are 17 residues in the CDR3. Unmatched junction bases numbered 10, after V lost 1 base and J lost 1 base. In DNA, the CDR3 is TGTGCCAGCAGTGAAGTAGAGCGGGATGACCCTTCCTACGAGCAGTACTTC. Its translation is CASSEVERDDPSYEQYF.

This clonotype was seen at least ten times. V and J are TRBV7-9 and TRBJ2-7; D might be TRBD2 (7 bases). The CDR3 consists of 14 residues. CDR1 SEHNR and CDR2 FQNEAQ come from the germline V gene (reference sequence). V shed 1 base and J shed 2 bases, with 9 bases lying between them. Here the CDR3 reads CASSLEGGPYEQYF. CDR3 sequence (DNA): TGTGCCAGCAGCTTAGAGGGGGGGCCCTACGAGCAGTACTTC. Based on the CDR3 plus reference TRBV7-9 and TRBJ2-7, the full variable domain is DTGVSQNPRHKITKRGQNVTFRCDPISEHNRLYWYRQTLGQGPEFLTYFQNEAQLEKSRLLSDRFSAERPKGSFSTLEIQRTEQGDSAMYLCASSLEGGPYEQYFGPGTRLTVT.

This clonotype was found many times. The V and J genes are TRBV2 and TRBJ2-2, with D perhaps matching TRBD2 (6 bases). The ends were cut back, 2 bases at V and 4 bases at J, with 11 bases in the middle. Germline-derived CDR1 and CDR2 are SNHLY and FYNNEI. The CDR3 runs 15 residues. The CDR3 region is CASSELAGFTGELFF. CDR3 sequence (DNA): TGTGCCAGCAGTGAACTGGCGGGGTTCACCGGGGAGCTGTTTTTT.